The clone carrying this T cell receptor (beta chain) showed up just a few times. Its antigen remains unknown. Alongside a J-beta primer mix, a sample-barcoded 5' primer served in a second PCR lasting roughly 7 to 11 cycles. MiXCR, applied by TCRdb to the 5' RACE reads, yields one record per CDR3 protein. The table records hundreds of thousands of distinct CDR3 sequences, approximately 40% of them present only once. The CDR3 extends over 12 amino acids. Trimming took 6 bases from V and 10 from J; bases not matched to a gene: 6. Germline CDR1 is ENHRY and CDR2 is SYGVKD. This sample is drawn from a study of blood T cells in healthy people across ages. Broader study findings: Researchers report that TCR beta diversity correlated strongly with naive T cell percentage.

This TCR came from an elderly man in good health. What was sequenced was blood. The rearrangement joins TRBV10-3 to TRBJ2-4; 7 nucleotides align to TRBD1. The CDR3 region is CAISLDRDIQYF. The CDR3, as DNA: TGTGCCATCAGCCTTGACAGGGATATTCAGTACTTC.